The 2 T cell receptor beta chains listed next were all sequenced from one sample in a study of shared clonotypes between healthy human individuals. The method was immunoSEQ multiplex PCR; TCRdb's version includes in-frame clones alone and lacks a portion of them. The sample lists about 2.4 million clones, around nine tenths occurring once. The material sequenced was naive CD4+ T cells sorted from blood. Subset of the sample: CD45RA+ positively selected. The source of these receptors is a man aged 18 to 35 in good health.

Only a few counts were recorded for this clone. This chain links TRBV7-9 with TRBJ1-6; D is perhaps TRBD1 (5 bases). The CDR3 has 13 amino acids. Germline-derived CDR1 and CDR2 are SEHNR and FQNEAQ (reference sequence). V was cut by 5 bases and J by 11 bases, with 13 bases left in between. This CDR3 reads CASSRDEIAPLHF. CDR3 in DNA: TGTGCCAGCAGCCGGGACGAAATAGCACCCCTCCACTTT.

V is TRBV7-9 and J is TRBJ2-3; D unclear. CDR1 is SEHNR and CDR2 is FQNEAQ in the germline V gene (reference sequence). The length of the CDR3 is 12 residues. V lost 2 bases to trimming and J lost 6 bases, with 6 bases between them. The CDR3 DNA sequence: TGTGCCAGCAGCTTAAATCGGGATACGCAGTATTTT. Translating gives CASSLNRDTQYF.